A single sample is the source of the 24 T cell receptor beta chains below, sequenced in a study of T cell repertoires in cytomegalovirus infection. TCRdb processed the reads anew with MiXCR; each CDR3 protein has one entry. This table holds 500,000 to 600,000 distinct CDR3 sequences, about 15% found once. The specimen sequenced was CD8+ T cells from PBMCs. Receptors originate from a human donor in good health (CMV status not recorded). Some clones in this sample may be carry-over from other donors' samples.

This clonotype was observed many times. This chain connects TRBV27 to TRBJ2-1; TRBD2 matches at 10 bases. Germline CDR1 MNHEY, CDR2 SMNVEV (reference sequence). CDR3 length: 13 amino acids. The J segment lost 8 bases and the V segment lost 8 bases, leaving 6 bases of the junction unmatched. The CDR3 region is CASSASGGDEQFF. The CDR3 DNA follows: TGTGCCAGCTCCGCCAGCGGGGGGGATGAGCAGTTCTTC.

This clonotype has ten or more counts. J is TRBJ2-7 and V is TRBV7-6; TRBD1 matches at 8 bases. V gave up 3 bases and J gave up 1 base; unmatched junction bases: 5. Germline V gene sequence: CDR1 SGHVS, CDR2 FNYEAQ. CDR3 length: 15 residues. CDR3 protein: CASSLVRDRSYEQYF. CDR3 nucleotides: TGTGCCAGCAGCTTGGTCCGGGACAGGTCCTACGAGCAGTACTTC.

This clonotype was observed many times. The CDR3 reads CASTRTAQANQPQHF. The CDR3 nucleotides are TGTGCCAGCACCCGGACCGCCCAGGCCAATCAGCCCCAGCATTTT. The rearrangement joins TRBV7-6 to TRBJ1-5; no clear D. This CDR3 has 15 amino acids. Germline-derived CDR1 and CDR2 are SGHVS and FNYEAQ. The V and J ends lost 7 bases and 3 bases respectively, with 16 bases between them. Full variable domain (outside the CDR3, taken from reference TRBV7-6 and TRBJ1-5): GAGVSQSPRYKVTKRGQDVALRCDPISGHVSLYWYRQALGQGPEFLTYFNYEAQQDKSGLPNDRFSAERPEGSISTLTIQRTEQRDSAMYRCASTRTAQANQPQHFGDGTRLSIL.

This clonotype has more than one count but fewer than ten. This chain connects TRBV5-4 to TRBJ2-6; 9 bases match TRBD1. Per germline, CDR1 SGHNT and CDR2 YYREEE (reference sequence). J gave up 0 bases and V 4 bases, and 14 bases lay outside the gene matches. The CDR3 has 20 residues. This chain's CDR3 is CASSPKRDRALYSGANVLTF. CDR3 DNA: TGTGCCAGCAGCCCCAAGCGGGACAGGGCCCTATACTCTGGGGCCAACGTCCTGACTTTC.

The table lists this clonotype with a few counts. CDR3 coding DNA: TGTGCCAGCAGGGCCCCCGGGGGCACTGAAGCTTTCTTT. It yields the protein CASRAPGGTEAFF. V usage is TRBV12-3 or TRBV12-4 and J usage is TRBJ1-1; D is perhaps TRBD1 (5 bases). Deletions cut 6 bases from V and 4 bases from J, with 12 bases between. The CDR3 contains 13 residues.

This clonotype was detected a few times. The chain joins TRBV19 to TRBJ2-4; 9 bases map to TRBD1. J gave up 8 bases and V 5 bases, and 13 bases lay outside the gene matches. The V gene's germline CDR1 is LNHDA and CDR2 SQIVND (reference sequence). This CDR3 contains 16 residues. In DNA, the CDR3 is TGTGCCAGTAGTCCACGGGGCGGGACAGGGCTGGACATTCAGTACTTC. Protein sequence: CASSPRGGTGLDIQYF.

The rearrangement joins TRBV29-1 to TRBJ1-1; D may be TRBD1 (6 bases). Germline V gene data show CDR1 as SQVTM and CDR2 as ANQGSEA. V shed 5 bases and J shed 11 bases, with 18 bases lying between them. This CDR3 is built from 12 residues. This CDR3 is CSVSWDKGVAFF. CDR3 DNA sequence: TGCAGCGTTTCTTGGGACAAGGGGGTGGCTTTCTTT.

This clonotype was recorded a few times. This chain joins TRBV20-1 and TRBJ2-7, with 9 bases lining up with TRBD1. The CDR3 sequence is 15 residues long. Germline CDR1 reads DFQATT; CDR2 reads SNEGSKA (reference sequence). V shed 0 bases and J 0 bases; nucleotides not matched to a gene: 3. Here the CDR3 DNA reads TGCAGTGCTAGAGATCGGGACAGGGCCTCCTACGAGCAGTACTTC. It encodes CSARDRDRASYEQYF.

This clonotype was counted ten times or more. The chain joins TRBV7-8 to TRBJ1-1; D call uncertain. The germline CDR1 and CDR2 sequences are SGHVS and FQNEAQ. The CDR3 runs 15 residues. V lost 1 base and J lost 6, with 15 bases in between. CDR3 DNA sequence: TGTGCCAGCAGCTTAGTGTGGGGAATTAGACCTGAAGCTTTCTTT. It specifies CASSLVWGIRPEAFF.

This clonotype showed up many times. V and J are TRBV19 and TRBJ1-5; possibly TRBD1 for D (6 bases). Germline V gives CDR1 LNHDA, CDR2 SQIVND (reference sequence). Trimming cost V 0 bases and J 0 bases, with 15 bases left between them. CDR3 size: 18 residues. DNA of the CDR3: TGTGCCAGTAGTATAGACAGGGGCCCCACCATTAGCAATCAGCCCCAGCATTTT. Translation gives CASSIDRGPTISNQPQHF.

In this sample, this clonotype turned up many times. The chain joins TRBV7-8 to TRBJ1-1, with D possibly being TRBD1 (5 bases). Trimming shortened V by 2 bases and J by 4 bases, and 8 bases separated the two germline ends. Germline V gives CDR1 SGHVS, CDR2 FQNEAQ. CDR3 length: 13 amino acids. The CDR3 DNA is TGTGCCAGCAGCTTATCAGGGTTCACTGAAGCTTTCTTT. Its translation is CASSLSGFTEAFF.

This clonotype was seen ten or more times. The chain is built from TRBV28 and TRBJ1-3, with TRBD1 matching over 9 bases. Germline V gives CDR1 MDHEN, CDR2 SYDVKM. The trim removed 5 bases at V and 2 bases at J, leaving 7 bases unmatched. The CDR3 is made up of 16 amino acids. CDR3 region: CASSDRDRVAGNTIYF. In DNA form, the CDR3 reads TGTGCCAGCAGTGACCGGGACAGGGTCGCTGGAAACACCATATATTTT.

This clonotype was picked up a small number of times. V gene TRBV14 combines with J gene TRBJ2-7; D might be TRBD1 (6 bases). The CDR3 covers 15 residues. V lost 4 bases and J lost 3, with 16 bases in between. Germline CDR1 is SGHDN and CDR2 is FVKESK. The CDR3 protein is CASSPGRQASYEQYF. The CDR3, as DNA: TGTGCCAGCAGCCCCGGCCGACAGGCGAGCTACGAGCAGTACTTC. The full variable domain, rest sourced from reference TRBV14 and TRBJ2-7, is EAGVTQFPSHSVIEKGQTVTLRCDPISGHDNLYWYRRVMGKEIKFLLHFVKESKQDESGMPNNRFLAERTGGTYSTLKVQPAELEDSGVYFCASSPGRQASYEQYFGPGTRLTVT.

This clonotype turned up a few times. This rearrangement joins TRBV20-1 to TRBJ2-5; 7 bases match TRBD1. The CDR3 length is 14 residues. Germline values: CDR1 DFQATT, CDR2 SNEGSKA (reference sequence). V dropped 5 bases and J dropped 1; count of bases not matched to a gene: 7. As DNA, the CDR3 is TGCAGTGCTGACAGGGTTCTCGCCCAAGAGACCCAGTACTTC. This translates into CSADRVLAQETQYF.

As regards this clonotype: Germline and junction disagree at one end, which may indicate a read error. The chain has TRBV7-2 and TRBJ1-2; TRBD1 matches at 7 bases. The CDR3 spans 19 residues. CDR1 and CDR2 from the germline V gene are SGHTA and FQGNSA. CDR3 residues: CARSLGYFTPTGFGSGYTF. DNA for the CDR3: TGTGCCAGAAGCTTAGGGTACTTCACTCCGACAGGGTTTGGTAGTGGCTACACCTTC.

As regards this clonotype: A read error may be the cause here, since a much bigger clone is one base away. V and J are TRBV7-9 and TRBJ2-4; a possible D gene is TRBD1 (5 bases). Germline V gives CDR1 SEHNR, CDR2 FQNEAQ (reference sequence). This CDR3 spans 15 amino acids. Trimming took off 8 bases at V and 5 bases at J, with 19 bases between the two ends. The CDR3 coding sequence is TGTGCCAGCGGCCCGCTGACAGAGACCCAAAACATTCAGTACTTC. Encoded protein: CASGPLTETQNIQYF.

This clonotype was detected many times. The V call is TRBV6-1, the J call TRBJ1-6, with D maybe TRBD1 (5 bases). Trimming pared 4 bases from V and 1 base from J, leaving 20 bases between. Germline CDR1 MNHNS, CDR2 SASEGT. The CDR3 length is 19 residues. For the CDR3, the DNA is TGTGCCAGCAGTGGCGGAGGGCTCGGGACTATATCCTATAATTCACCCCTCCACTTT. Protein sequence: CASSGGGLGTISYNSPLHF.

This clonotype was counted ten times or more. The chain employs TRBV7-9 and TRBJ2-1, with a weak D call TRBD1 (5 bases). The germline CDR1 and CDR2 sequences are SEHNR and FQNEAQ (reference sequence). The CDR3 runs to 16 residues. V shed 0 bases and J shed 6 bases, with 15 bases lying between them. CDR3: CASSLAFGHMINEQFF. The CDR3 nucleotides are TGTGCCAGCAGCTTAGCGTTCGGACATATGATCAATGAGCAGTTCTTC.

The J gene is TRBJ1-2, the V gene TRBV4-1, with D tentatively TRBD1 (6 bases). The CDR3 spans 14 residues. Trimming stripped 5 bases from V and 4 bases from J, with 14 bases between. Germline assignment: CDR1 MGHRA and CDR2 YSYEKL. CDR3 DNA: TGCGCCAGCAGCACTCAGGGGAACGGCTATGGCTACACCTTC. Its protein is CASSTQGNGYGYTF.

This clonotype was counted a few times. The rearrangement joins TRBV7-9 to TRBJ2-2; D is unresolved. This CDR3 comprises 16 residues. Germline lookup yields CDR1 SEHNR and CDR2 FQNEAQ (reference sequence). Between the trimmed V and J ends, which lost 1 base and 5 bases, there was a span of 14 bases. CDR3 protein: CASSLVEHRGTGELFF. CDR3 DNA: TGTGCCAGCAGCTTAGTCGAACATAGAGGAACCGGGGAGCTGTTTTTT.

The chain recombines TRBV27 with TRBJ2-2, with D possibly TRBD2 on 5 matching bases. This CDR3 region has 15 residues. Trimming stripped 6 bases from V and 4 bases from J, with 15 bases between. From germline, CDR1 is MNHEY and CDR2 SMNVEV (reference sequence). The chain's CDR3 is CASSIGVRGTGELFF. In nucleotides, the CDR3 is TGTGCCAGCAGCATCGGGGTTCGAGGCACCGGGGAGCTGTTTTTT.

This clonotype showed up many times. CDR3: CASSPTSGVSTDTQYF. The CDR3 nucleotides read TGCGCCAGCAGCCCTACTAGCGGGGTCAGCACAGATACGCAGTATTTT. The V and J genes are TRBV5-1 and TRBJ2-3, with 10 bases that match TRBD2. This CDR3 has 16 residues. The V segment lost 4 bases and the J segment 0 bases; nucleotides outside the gene matches: 5. In germline, CDR1 is SGHRS, CDR2 YFSETQ. The full variable domain, completed using reference TRBV5-1 and TRBJ2-3, is KAGVTQTPRYLIKTRGQQVTLSCSPISGHRSVSWYQQTPGQGLQFLFEYFSETQRNKGNFPGRFSGRQFSNSRSEMNVSTLELGDSALYLCASSPTSGVSTDTQYFGPGTRLTVL.

This clonotype was counted at least ten times. The CDR3 region has the DNA TGTGCCAGCAGCTTAGTAGGTCAGAACACTGAAGCTTTCTTT. It translates to CASSLVGQNTEAFF. The rearrangement uses TRBV7-2 and TRBJ1-1; D is unclear. The germline gives CDR1 SGHTA, CDR2 FQGNSA. Deletions cut 1 base from V and 1 base from J, with 7 bases between. The CDR3 is 14 residues long.

As concerns this clonotype: This may arise from a read error, as a much more abundant clone is one base away. The chain links TRBV7-4 to TRBJ2-1, with 8 bases identical to TRBD2. Trimming took 6 bases from V and 6 from J; bases not matched to a gene: 7. The CDR3 is 14 residues long. Germline-derived CDR1 and CDR2 are SGHVT and SQSDAQ. The CDR3 DNA reads as TGTGCCAGCAGATTGACTAGCGAACTCAATGAGCAGTTCTTC. Its protein is CASRLTSELNEQFF.